What follows are 21 T cell receptor beta chains derived from one specimen sequenced in a study of blood T cell repertoires in COVID-19. Generated by immunoSEQ multiplex PCR, the TCRdb table keeps only in-frame clones and is missing some. The sample contains about 220,000 clones, about 81% of which appear only once. Sequenced input: peripheral blood. The receptors here all came from a woman in her seventies with COVID-19, enrolled during active disease.

The rearrangement uses TRBV7-2 and TRBJ2-3; 10 bases are a match to TRBD2. The CDR3 runs to 15 residues. J gave up 3 bases and V 3 bases, and 3 bases lay outside the gene matches. From germline, CDR1 is SGHTA and CDR2 FQGNSA. The CDR3, as DNA: TGTGCCAGCAGCTTTAGCGGGAGGCTTACAGATACGCAGTATTTT. Residues: CASSFSGRLTDTQYF. The full variable domain, rest sourced from reference TRBV7-2 and TRBJ2-3, is GAGVSQSPSNKVTEKGKDVELRCDPISGHTALYWYRQSLGQGLEFLIYFQGNSAPDKSGLPSDRFSAERTGGSVSTLTIQRTQQEDSAVYLCASSFSGRLTDTQYFGPGTRLTVL.

The gene calls are TRBV5-4 and TRBJ1-3; TRBD1 might be the D (5 bases). The germline CDR1 and CDR2 sequences are SGHNT and YYREEE (reference sequence). Trimming cost V 2 bases and J 0 bases, with 12 bases left between them. CDR3 size: 16 residues. The CDR3 bases are TGTGCCAGCAGCTTTGGGGGGATCCGCTCTGGAAACACCATATATTTT. Translated, it gives CASSFGGIRSGNTIYF. Looking up the rest from reference TRBV5-4 and TRBJ1-3 gives the full variable domain: ETGVTQSPTHLIKTRGQQVTLRCSSQSGHNTVSWYQQALGQGPQFIFQYYREEENGRGNFPPRFSGLQFPNYSSELNVNALELDDSALYLCASSFGGIRSGNTIYFGEGSWLTVV.

V is TRBV24-1 and J is TRBJ2-5; the D gene is possibly TRBD1 (5 bases). This CDR3 spans 15 amino acids. Trimming stripped 4 bases from V and 2 bases from J, with 13 bases between. The germline CDR1 and CDR2 sequences are KGHDR and SFDVKD. The CDR3 loop is CATSDPRQLQETQYF. The CDR3 DNA reads TGTGCCACCAGTGACCCTCGACAGCTTCAAGAGACCCAGTACTTC.

This chain connects TRBV7-3 to TRBJ2-2; possibly TRBD2 for D (6 bases). There are 17 residues in the CDR3. Per the germline V gene, CDR1 is SGHTA and CDR2 is FQGTGA. Trimming cost V 6 bases and J 1 base, with 18 bases left between them. The CDR3 reads CASSSRPGTQNTGELFF. The CDR3 DNA is TGTGCCAGCAGTTCGAGACCCGGGACTCAGAACACCGGGGAGCTGTTTTTT. The full variable domain, rest sourced from reference TRBV7-3 and TRBJ2-2, is GAGVSQTPSNKVTEKGKYVELRCDPISGHTALYWYRQSLGQGPEFLIYFQGTGAADDSGLPNDRFFAVRPEGSVSTLKIQRTERGDSAVYLCASSSRPGTQNTGELFFGEGSRLTVL.

The J gene is TRBJ1-5, the V gene TRBV7-6, with 10 positions matching TRBD1. CDR1 is SGHVS, CDR2 FNYEAQ, per germline. Trimming removed 3 bases from V and 3 bases from J; junction bases left unmatched: 2. This CDR3 spans 15 amino acids. The CDR3 protein is CASSLGQGNNQPQHF. The CDR3 coding sequence is TGTGCCAGCAGCTTGGGACAGGGGAACAATCAGCCCCAGCATTTT.

The chain recombines TRBV5-6 with TRBJ2-1, with D possibly TRBD2 on 6 matching bases. The CDR3 covers 14 residues. Trimming took off 3 bases at V and 6 bases at J, with 13 bases between the two ends. Germline V gene data show CDR1 as SGHDT and CDR2 as YYEEEE. The CDR3 protein is CASSYGTGPNEQFF. The CDR3 DNA reads as TGTGCCAGCAGCTACGGGACTGGTCCCAATGAGCAGTTCTTC.

This chain joins TRBV9 and TRBJ2-7; tentative D call: TRBD1 (5 bases). Trimming removed 0 bases from V and 2 bases from J, with 21 bases in between. Germline CDR1 SGDLS, CDR2 YYNGEE. CDR3 length: 18 amino acids. CDR3 nucleotide sequence: TGTGCCAGCAGCGTAGGATTAGGGGTCCCCGGATCCCCCTACGAGCAGTACTTC. Translated: CASSVGLGVPGSPYEQYF.

The chain uses TRBV18 and TRBJ2-2; D not resolved. Trimming pared 1 base from V and 4 bases from J, leaving 10 bases between. The CDR3 sequence is 15 residues long. Germline loops: CDR1 KGHSH, CDR2 LQKENI. The CDR3 loop reads CASSPQPQTTGELFF. The CDR3 region has the DNA TGTGCCAGCTCACCACAGCCACAGACCACCGGGGAGCTGTTTTTT. The whole variable domain, filled in from reference TRBV18 and TRBJ2-2, reads NAGVMQNPRHLVRRRGQEARLRCSPMKGHSHVYWYRQLPEEGLKFMVYLQKENIIDESGMPKERFSAEFPKEGPSILRIQQVVRGDSAAYFCASSPQPQTTGELFFGEGSRLTVL.

This rearrangement joins TRBV6-6 to TRBJ1-1, with unresolved D. This CDR3 is 12 amino acids long. Trimming cost V 2 bases and J 3 bases, with 4 bases left between them. Germline lookup yields CDR1 MNHNY and CDR2 SVGAGI (reference sequence). The CDR3: CASSYQDTEAFF. The CDR3 region has the DNA TGTGCCAGCAGTTACCAGGACACTGAAGCTTTCTTT.

In the case of this clone: The identical CDR3 is also encoded by other nucleotide sequences in the sample. This chain links TRBV7-7 with TRBJ2-3; possible D gene TRBD1, 6 bases. V lost 1 base and J 1 base, leaving 6 bases between the germline ends. Germline V lookup: CDR1 SSHAT, CDR2 FNYEAQ (reference sequence). The CDR3 covers 14 residues. This CDR3 reads CASSLGTGTDTQYF. In DNA form, the CDR3 reads TGTGCCAGCAGCTTAGGGACAGGCACAGATACGCAGTATTTT.

The rearrangement links TRBV4-1 to TRBJ1-5; no clear D. The germline V gene has CDR1 MGHRA and CDR2 YSYEKL. The length of the CDR3 is 14 residues. V was shortened by 0 bases and J by 3 bases, with 6 bases between the two germline ends. CDR3 protein: CASSQDQFNQPQHF. The CDR3, as DNA: TGCGCCAGCAGCCAAGATCAATTCAATCAGCCCCAGCATTTT.

The genes are TRBV27 and TRBJ1-4, with D maybe TRBD1 (5 bases). Germline loops: CDR1 MNHEY, CDR2 SMNVEV (reference sequence). Trimming shortened V by 6 bases and J by 0 bases, and 8 bases separated the two germline ends. The CDR3 runs to 14 residues. CDR3 region: CASRRGATNEKLFF. In DNA, the CDR3 is TGTGCCAGCAGAAGGGGTGCAACTAATGAAAAACTGTTTTTT.

A single count supports this clone. CDR3 loop: CASSWDRRNTIYF. The CDR3 DNA reads TGCGCCAGCAGCTGGGACAGAAGGAACACCATATATTTT. The gene calls are TRBV5-1 and TRBJ1-3, with 7 bases lining up with TRBD1. Germline lookup yields CDR1 SGHRS and CDR2 YFSETQ. The CDR3 runs 13 residues. V lost 3 bases and J lost 7; bases outside the gene matches: 4.

The J gene is TRBJ2-1, the V gene TRBV5-1, with 8 bases aligning to TRBD2. The V gene end was trimmed by 0 bases and the J gene end by 2 bases; junction bases not matched to a gene: 1. The CDR3 runs 15 residues. Germline assignment: CDR1 SGHRS and CDR2 YFSETQ. This CDR3 reads CASSLVSGTYNEQFF. DNA for the CDR3: TGCGCCAGCAGCTTGGTTAGCGGGACCTACAATGAGCAGTTCTTC.

The chain links TRBV7-9 to TRBJ2-1; possibly TRBD2 for D (6 bases). The CDR3 is 15 residues long. The ends were cut back, 5 bases at V and 5 bases at J, with 16 bases in the middle. Per the germline V gene, CDR1 is SEHNR and CDR2 is FQNEAQ (reference sequence). The CDR3 DNA follows: TGTGCCAGCAGCAAGTCTAGCGTTCCCCACAATGAGCAGTTCTTC. It specifies CASSKSSVPHNEQFF.

The chain is built from TRBV14 and TRBJ2-5; maybe TRBD2 (6 bases). The germline V gene has CDR1 SGHDN and CDR2 FVKESK. The CDR3 loop spans 16 amino acids. Trimming removed 2 bases at V and 2 bases at J, with 15 bases between. The CDR3 protein is CASSQPLPGLQETQYF. The CDR3 DNA follows: TGTGCCAGCAGCCAACCACTACCGGGACTTCAAGAGACCCAGTACTTC.

The V gene is TRBV18, the J gene TRBJ1-1, with unresolved D. The CDR3 totals 13 residues. Germline CDR1 is KGHSH and CDR2 is LQKENI. V lost 3 bases, J lost 2 bases, and 7 bases lay in between. The CDR3 protein is CASSPQVNTEAFF. CDR3 DNA: TGTGCCAGCTCACCGCAGGTCAACACTGAAGCTTTCTTT.

This chain uses TRBV24-1 with TRBJ2-7; the match to TRBD1 covers 8 bases. The V gene's germline CDR1 is KGHDR and CDR2 SFDVKD. With V trimmed by 3 bases and J by 5 bases, 5 bases remained unmatched. This CDR3 is built from 14 residues. The CDR3 loop reads CATSDPGGGNEQYF. The CDR3 bases are TGTGCCACCAGTGATCCAGGGGGCGGCAACGAGCAGTACTTC.

The J gene is TRBJ2-3, the V gene TRBV28; 11 bases align to TRBD2. Trimming at V came to 6 bases and at J to 1 base, leaving 6 bases not matched to a gene. This CDR3 has 16 residues. Per the germline V gene, CDR1 is MDHEN and CDR2 is SYDVKM. The CDR3 sequence is CASSIAGGPRTDTQYF. The CDR3 DNA sequence: TGTGCCAGCAGCATAGCGGGAGGGCCTCGCACAGATACGCAGTATTTT.

The V gene is TRBV5-5, the J gene TRBJ2-5; TRBD2 might be the D (5 bases). CDR3 length equals 16 residues. The germline V gene has CDR1 SGHKS and CDR2 YYEKEE (reference sequence). Deletions cut 0 bases from V and 0 bases from J, with 12 bases between. The CDR3, as DNA: TGTGCCAGCAGCTTGGGCCGGGGTGGTAACCAAGAGACCCAGTACTTC. It is translated as CASSLGRGGNQETQYF. The variable domain in full, with the rest retrieved from reference TRBV5-5 and TRBJ2-5, is DAGVTQSPTHLIKTRGQQVTLRCSPISGHKSVSWYQQVLGQGPQFIFQYYEKEERGRGNFPDRFSARQFPNYSSELNVNALLLGDSALYLCASSLGRGGNQETQYFGPGTRLLVL.

The chain uses TRBV27 and TRBJ2-1; possibly TRBD1 for D (6 bases). Trimming stripped 4 bases from V and 4 bases from J, with 14 bases between. The germline V gene has CDR1 MNHEY and CDR2 SMNVEV (reference sequence). This CDR3 spans 15 amino acids. CDR3 DNA sequence: TGTGCCAGCAGTTCCTGGACAGAAAAATACAATGAGCAGTTCTTC. Protein product: CASSSWTEKYNEQFF.